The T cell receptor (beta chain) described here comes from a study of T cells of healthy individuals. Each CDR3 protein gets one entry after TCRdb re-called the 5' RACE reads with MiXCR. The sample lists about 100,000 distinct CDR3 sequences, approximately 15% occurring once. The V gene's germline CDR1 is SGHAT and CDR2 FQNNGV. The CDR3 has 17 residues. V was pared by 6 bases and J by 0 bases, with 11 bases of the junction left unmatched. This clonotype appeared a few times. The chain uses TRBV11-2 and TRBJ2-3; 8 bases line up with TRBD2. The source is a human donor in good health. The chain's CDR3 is CASSSGTGSSSTDTQYF. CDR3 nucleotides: TGTGCCAGCAGTAGCGGGACGGGTTCTTCTAGCACAGATACGCAGTATTTT.